The 18 T cell receptor beta chains below all came from one sample that was sequenced in a study. TCRdb analysed the 5' RACE reads with MiXCR anew, one entry per CDR3 protein. In the table there are thousands of distinct CDR3 sequences, around 53% of which are singletons. The sorted Tregs were CD4+CD25+CD127-/low cells. The sequenced sample was Tregs sorted from a lymph node. Receptors were obtained from a female donor with breast cancer.

This clonotype was seen a handful of times. CDR3 coding DNA: TGCGGCTGGAGGGTGGCAGCTAATGAAAAACTGTTTTTT. Translation gives CGWRVAANEKLFF. This chain connects TRBV29-1 to TRBJ1-4; no reliable D call. The germline V gene has CDR1 SQVTM and CDR2 ANQGSEA. CDR3 length: 13 amino acids.

V usage is TRBV18 and J usage is TRBJ2-7, with 11 bases matching TRBD2. The CDR3 extends over 15 amino acids. Germline CDR1 and CDR2: KGHSH and LQKENI. V dropped 0 bases and J dropped 6; count of bases not matched to a gene: 4. The CDR3 reads CASSPPLAGGVEQYF. The CDR3 DNA reads as TGTGCCAGCTCACCACCGCTAGCGGGAGGTGTCGAGCAGTACTTC.

This clonotype was observed a few times. This rearrangement joins TRBV6-5 to TRBJ2-7; D call uncertain. Germline V lookup: CDR1 MNHEY, CDR2 SVGAGI. CDR3 size: 14 residues. V lost 2 bases, J lost 4 bases, and 12 bases lay in between. This chain's CDR3 is CASSYRSGPYEQYV. In nucleotides, the CDR3 is TGTGCCAGCAGTTACCGCTCTGGGCCGTACGAGCAGTACGTC.

The chain uses TRBV20-1 and TRBJ2-1, with D hard to call. The ends were cut back, 0 bases at V and 2 bases at J, with 14 bases in the middle. Germline CDR1 and CDR2: DFQATT and SNEGSKA (reference sequence). This CDR3 spans 16 amino acids. CDR3: CSARDSGQITYNEQFF. The CDR3 DNA reads TGCAGTGCTAGAGATAGTGGCCAGATCACCTACAATGAGCAGTTCTTC.

The chain couples TRBV4-3 to TRBJ2-7, with unresolved D. The germline V gene encodes CDR1 LGHNA and CDR2 YSLEER. The V end lost 2 bases, the J end lost 3 bases, and 11 bases lay between the germline ends. The CDR3 has 14 amino acids. CDR3 sequence (DNA): TGCGCCAGCAGCCAACGCTTGACCAGCTACGAGCAGTACTTC. Residues: CASSQRLTSYEQYF.

The J gene is TRBJ2-7, the V gene TRBV10-3; D may be TRBD1 or TRBD2 (5 bases each). V was trimmed by 5 bases and J by 0 bases, leaving 8 bases between them. There are 13 residues in the CDR3. Germline CDR1 is ENHRY and CDR2 is SYGVKD. The CDR3 DNA reads as TGTGCCATCAGTCGGGACGGCTCCTACGAGCAGTACGTC. Its protein product is CAISRDGSYEQYV.

The V and J genes are TRBV25-1 and TRBJ2-3; the D gene is possibly TRBD1 (6 bases). The germline gives CDR1 MGHDK, CDR2 SYGVNS. The CDR3 runs to 18 residues. V was pared by 2 bases and J by 2 bases, with 20 bases between. The chain's CDR3 is CASSEEEWGQGSTDTQYF. CDR3 bases: TGTGCCAGCAGTGAAGAGGAATGGGGGCAGGGGTCCACAGATACGCAGTATTTT.

The V call is TRBV12-3 or TRBV12-4, the J call TRBJ1-5; D gene ambiguous. V dropped 2 bases and J dropped 1 base, with 3 bases sitting between them. The CDR3 length is 13 residues. CDR3 DNA sequence: TGTGCCAGCAGTTTAAAGAGCAATCAGCCCCAGCATTTT. It is translated as CASSLKSNQPQHF.

This chain uses TRBV6-2 or TRBV6-3 with TRBJ2-7; tentatively, D is TRBD1 (5 bases). This CDR3 is built from 17 residues. V was pared by 2 bases and J by 3 bases, with 20 bases between. Germline V lookup: CDR1 MNHEY, CDR2 SVGEGT. The CDR3 region has the DNA TGTGCCAGCAGTTACACTATCGGCAGGGAATACTTCTACGAGCAGTACGTC. The encoded protein is CASSYTIGREYFYEQYV.

The V gene is TRBV7-7, the J gene TRBJ2-2; no definite D call. V shed 2 bases and J shed 6 bases, with 4 bases lying between them. CDR1 SSHAT and CDR2 FNYEAQ come from the germline V gene (reference sequence). The CDR3 is 12 residues long. The CDR3 protein is CASSLTSGELFF. CDR3 DNA sequence: TGTGCCAGCAGCTTAACGTCCGGGGAGCTGTTTTTT.

The genes are TRBV28 and TRBJ1-6; D is perhaps TRBD1 (6 bases). This CDR3 spans 16 amino acids. The germline V gene has CDR1 MDHEN and CDR2 SYDVKM. With 6 bases removed from V and 5 bases from J, the gap between germline ends came to 17 bases. CDR3 DNA sequence: TGTGCCAGCAGCATTACAGGGCTTATGAATAATTCACCCCTCCACTTT. It specifies CASSITGLMNNSPLHF.

The V and J genes are TRBV7-8 and TRBJ2-1; 7 bases are shared with TRBD1. CDR3 length: 13 amino acids. The junction had 4 bases not matched to a gene; V was cut back by 5 bases and J by 6 bases. Germline V gene lookup returns CDR1 SGHVS and CDR2 FQNEAQ. CDR3 nucleotide sequence: TGTGCCAGCAGCCCCGACAGGGCCAATGAGCAGTTCTTC. Translating it yields CASSPDRANEQFF.

This clonotype was found a few times. The chain couples TRBV20-1 to TRBJ2-1, with TRBD2 matching 8 bases. Germline CDR1 is DFQATT and CDR2 is SNEGSKA (reference sequence). The CDR3 runs 16 residues. V dropped 6 bases and J dropped 0; count of bases not matched to a gene: 10. In DNA form, the CDR3 reads TGCAGTGCGCCCACTAGCGGCCCAAGCTCCTACAATGAGCAGTTCTTC. Translating it yields CSAPTSGPSSYNEQFF.

V and J are TRBV4-3 and TRBJ2-2; D call uncertain. Germline loops: CDR1 LGHNA, CDR2 YSLEER. Trimming removed 0 bases from V and 6 bases from J, with 11 bases in between. This CDR3 spans 15 amino acids. CDR3 DNA: TGCGCCAGCAGCCAAGATCAGTGGGGATCCGGGGAGCTGTTTTTT. It encodes CASSQDQWGSGELFF.

J is TRBJ2-1 and V is TRBV5-4, with 8 positions matching TRBD1. The CDR3 loop spans 16 amino acids. From germline, CDR1 is SGHNT and CDR2 YYREEE (reference sequence). V shed 1 base and J 0 bases; nucleotides not matched to a gene: 3. Written as DNA, the CDR3 is TGTGCCAGCAGCTTGTACGACAGGGGCTCCTACAATGAGCAGTTCTTC. The encoded protein is CASSLYDRGSYNEQFF.

This clonotype was detected a few times. The CDR3: CASSLGRQGAYETQYF. The CDR3 DNA reads as TGTGCCAGCAGCTTGGGTAGACAGGGGGCCTATGAGACCCAGTACTTC. The rearrangement uses TRBV5-4 and TRBJ2-5, with 10 positions matching TRBD1. In germline, CDR1 is SGHNT, CDR2 YYREEE (reference sequence). V was clipped by 0 bases and J by 5 bases; unmatched bases: 7. This CDR3 is 16 amino acids long.

V and J are TRBV9 and TRBJ1-4; D not certain. The CDR3 runs 13 residues. Germline assignment: CDR1 SGDLS and CDR2 YYNGEE. Trimming cost V 5 bases and J 7 bases, with 12 bases left between them. The CDR3 bases are TGTGCCAGCAGTCCCCGTTGGGGTGAAAAACTGTTTTTT. Amino acids: CASSPRWGEKLFF.

In its sample, this clonotype was seen once. The rearrangement uses TRBV18 and TRBJ1-2; 7 positions match TRBD1. The CDR3 runs to 14 residues. The V segment lost 10 bases and the J segment 0 bases; nucleotides outside the gene matches: 8. Germline V lookup: CDR1 KGHSH, CDR2 LQKENI. CDR3 sequence: CATTGQNSNYGYTF. CDR3 coding DNA: TGTGCCACCACGGGACAGAACTCTAACTATGGCTACACCTTC. The full variable domain, completed using reference TRBV18 and TRBJ1-2, is NAGVMQNPRHLVRRRGQEARLRCSPMKGHSHVYWYRQLPEEGLKFMVYLQKENIIDESGMPKERFSAEFPKEGPSILRIQQVVRGDSAAYFCATTGQNSNYGYTFGSGTRLTVV.